The clone carrying this T cell receptor (beta chain) was found once. Germline-derived CDR1 and CDR2 are SGHRS and YFSETQ. The CDR3 is 13 amino acids. The V and J ends lost 2 bases and 8 bases respectively, with 13 bases between them. This specimen belongs to a study of blood T cell repertoires in COVID-19. As handled by the study authors: Reference gene primer amplification gave nucleated cell count estimates. Only in-frame clones appear in the TCRdb table, and some are missing; sequencing was by immunoSEQ multiplex PCR. D and trimming were read from the DNA, whereas the V and J calls and clone size are those reported in that table. The sample consists of 370,000 or so clones, around 84% of them appearing once.

This sequence joins TRBV5-1 and TRBJ1-2; the D is unclear. Sequencing was carried out using peripheral blood. This receptor was obtained from a human donor with acute or convalescent COVID-19. The donor label of this sample is uncertain. DNA of the CDR3: TGCGCCAGCAGCTTCAGTACAGCAGCCGGCTACACCTTC. Its protein is CASSFSTAAGYTF.